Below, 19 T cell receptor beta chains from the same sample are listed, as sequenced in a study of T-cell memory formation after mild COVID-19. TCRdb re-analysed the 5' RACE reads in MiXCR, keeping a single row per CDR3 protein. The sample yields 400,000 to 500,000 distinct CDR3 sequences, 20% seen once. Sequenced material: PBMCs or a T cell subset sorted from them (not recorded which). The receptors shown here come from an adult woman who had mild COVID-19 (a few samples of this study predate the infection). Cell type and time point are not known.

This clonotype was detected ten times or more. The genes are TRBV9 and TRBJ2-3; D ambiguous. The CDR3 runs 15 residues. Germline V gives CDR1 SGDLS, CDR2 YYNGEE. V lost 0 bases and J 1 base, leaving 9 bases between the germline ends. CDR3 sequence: CASSVVDLRTDTQYF. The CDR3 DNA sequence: TGTGCCAGCAGCGTAGTAGACCTCCGCACAGATACGCAGTATTTT.

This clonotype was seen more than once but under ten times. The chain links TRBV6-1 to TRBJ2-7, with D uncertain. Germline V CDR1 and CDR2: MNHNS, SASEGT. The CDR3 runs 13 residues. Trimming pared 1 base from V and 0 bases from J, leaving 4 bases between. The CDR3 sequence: CASSEGASYEQYF. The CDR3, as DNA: TGTGCCAGCAGTGAAGGAGCCTCCTACGAGCAGTACTTC.

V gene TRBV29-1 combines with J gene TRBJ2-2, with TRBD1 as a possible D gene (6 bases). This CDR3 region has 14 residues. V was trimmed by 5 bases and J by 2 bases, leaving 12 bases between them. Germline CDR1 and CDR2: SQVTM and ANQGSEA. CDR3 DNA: TGCAGCGTTCATTCCGGGACAAACACCGGGGAGCTGTTTTTT. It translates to CSVHSGTNTGELFF.

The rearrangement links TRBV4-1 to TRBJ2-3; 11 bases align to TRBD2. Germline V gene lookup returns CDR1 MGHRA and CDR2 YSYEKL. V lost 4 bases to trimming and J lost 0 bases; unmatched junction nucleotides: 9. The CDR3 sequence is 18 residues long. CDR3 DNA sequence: TGCGCCAGCAGCCCCAGACTAGCGGGGTATAGTAGCACAGATACGCAGTATTTT. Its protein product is CASSPRLAGYSSTDTQYF.

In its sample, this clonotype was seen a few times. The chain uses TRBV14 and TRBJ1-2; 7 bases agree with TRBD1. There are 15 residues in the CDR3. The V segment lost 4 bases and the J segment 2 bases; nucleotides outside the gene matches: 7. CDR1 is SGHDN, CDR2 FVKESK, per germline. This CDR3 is CASSRDSLLNYGYTF. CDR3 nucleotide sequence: TGTGCCAGCAGCCGGGACAGCTTATTGAACTATGGCTACACCTTC.

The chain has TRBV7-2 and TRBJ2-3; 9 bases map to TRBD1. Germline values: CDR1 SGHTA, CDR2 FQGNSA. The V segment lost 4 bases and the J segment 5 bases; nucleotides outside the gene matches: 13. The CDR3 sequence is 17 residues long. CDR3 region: CASSSPGTGKVGDTQYF. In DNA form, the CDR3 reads TGTGCCAGCAGCTCCCCCGGGACAGGGAAAGTTGGAGATACGCAGTATTTT.

This CDR3 reads CASNSNRDRTRETQYF. The DNA of the CDR3 is TGTGCCAGCAACTCCAACCGGGACCGAACCCGGGAGACCCAGTACTTC. This chain connects TRBV7-9 to TRBJ2-5, with D perhaps assigned TRBD1 or TRBD2 (5 bases each). Trimming removed 7 bases at V and 5 bases at J, with 23 bases between. Per the germline V gene, CDR1 is SEHNR and CDR2 is FQNEAQ (reference sequence). The CDR3 runs 16 residues.

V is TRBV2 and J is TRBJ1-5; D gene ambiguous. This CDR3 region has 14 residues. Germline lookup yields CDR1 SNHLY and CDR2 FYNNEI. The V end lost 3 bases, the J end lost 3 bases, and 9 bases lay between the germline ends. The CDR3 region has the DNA TGTGCCAGCAGTGAGGCAGGAGTCAATCAGCCCCAGCATTTT. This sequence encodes CASSEAGVNQPQHF.

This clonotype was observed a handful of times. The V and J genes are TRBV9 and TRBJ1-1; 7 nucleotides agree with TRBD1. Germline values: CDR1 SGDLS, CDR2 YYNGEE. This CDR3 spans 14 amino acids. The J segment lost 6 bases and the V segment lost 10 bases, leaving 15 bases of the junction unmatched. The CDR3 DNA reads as TGTGCCTCCCGAAGGGACAGCCTAGCCCCTGAAGCTTTCTTT. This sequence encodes CASRRDSLAPEAFF.

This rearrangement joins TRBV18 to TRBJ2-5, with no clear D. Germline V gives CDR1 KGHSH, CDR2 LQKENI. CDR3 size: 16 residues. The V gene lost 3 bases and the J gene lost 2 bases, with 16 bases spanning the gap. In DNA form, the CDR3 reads TGTGCCAGCTCACCGCCCAAGGCCACGCCTCAAGAGACCCAGTACTTC. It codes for CASSPPKATPQETQYF.

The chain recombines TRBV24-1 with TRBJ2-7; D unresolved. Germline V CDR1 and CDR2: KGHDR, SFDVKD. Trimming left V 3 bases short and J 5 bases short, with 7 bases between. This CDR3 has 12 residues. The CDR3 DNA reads TGTGCCACCAGTGATACCACAGACGAGCAGTACTTC. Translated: CATSDTTDEQYF.

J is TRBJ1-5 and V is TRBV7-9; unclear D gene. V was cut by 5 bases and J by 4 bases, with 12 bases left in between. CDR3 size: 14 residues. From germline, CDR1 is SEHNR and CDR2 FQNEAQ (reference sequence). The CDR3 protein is CASSGGSLNQPQHF. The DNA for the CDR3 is TGTGCCAGCAGCGGAGGTTCGCTTAATCAGCCCCAGCATTTT.

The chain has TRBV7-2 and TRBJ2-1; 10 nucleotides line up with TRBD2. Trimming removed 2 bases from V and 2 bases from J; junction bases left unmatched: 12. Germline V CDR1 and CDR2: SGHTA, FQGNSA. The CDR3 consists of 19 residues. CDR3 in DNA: TGTGCCAGCAGCTTAATGGGTTTGGGGACTAGCGCCCCCTACAATGAGCAGTTCTTC. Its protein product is CASSLMGLGTSAPYNEQFF.

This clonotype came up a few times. The CDR3 coding sequence is TGTGCCAGCAGCTTAGCAAGGTCCTCTGGGGCCAACGTCCTGACTTTC. Translating it yields CASSLARSSGANVLTF. The chain couples TRBV7-2 to TRBJ2-6, with no clear D. Germline V lookup: CDR1 SGHTA, CDR2 FQGNSA. Trimming shortened V by 0 bases and J by 0 bases, and 6 bases separated the two germline ends. CDR3 length: 16 residues.

The CDR3 here is CATSSEDTRDRSHSGNTIYF. For the CDR3, the DNA is TGTGCCACCAGCTCCGAAGATACCAGGGACAGGTCTCACTCTGGAAACACCATATATTTT. The chain recombines TRBV15 with TRBJ1-3, with 8 bases fitting TRBD1. V lost 5 bases, J lost 0 bases, and 18 bases stayed unmatched. The length of the CDR3 is 20 residues. Germline CDR1 LNHNV, CDR2 YYDKDF (reference sequence).

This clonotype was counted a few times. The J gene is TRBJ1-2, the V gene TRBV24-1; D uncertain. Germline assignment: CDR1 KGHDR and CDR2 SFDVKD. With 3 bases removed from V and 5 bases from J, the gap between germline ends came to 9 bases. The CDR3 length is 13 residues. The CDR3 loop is CATSDPDSYGYTF. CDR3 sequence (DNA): TGTGCCACCAGTGATCCGGACTCTTATGGCTACACCTTC.

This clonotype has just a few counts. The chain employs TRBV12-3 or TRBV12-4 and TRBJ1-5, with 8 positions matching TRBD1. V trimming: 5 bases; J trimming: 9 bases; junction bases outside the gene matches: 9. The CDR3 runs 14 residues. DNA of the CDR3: TGTGCCAGCAGTAATTCAGGGGGCCCTGGGCCCCAGCATTTT. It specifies CASSNSGGPGPQHF.

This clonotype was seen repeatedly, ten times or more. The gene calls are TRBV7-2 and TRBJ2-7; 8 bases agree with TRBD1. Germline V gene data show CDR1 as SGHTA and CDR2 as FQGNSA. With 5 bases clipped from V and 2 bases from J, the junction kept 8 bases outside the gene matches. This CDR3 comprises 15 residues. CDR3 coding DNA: TGTGCCAGCAGCCGAAGGACAGGGAAGACCTACGAGCAGTACTTC. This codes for CASSRRTGKTYEQYF.

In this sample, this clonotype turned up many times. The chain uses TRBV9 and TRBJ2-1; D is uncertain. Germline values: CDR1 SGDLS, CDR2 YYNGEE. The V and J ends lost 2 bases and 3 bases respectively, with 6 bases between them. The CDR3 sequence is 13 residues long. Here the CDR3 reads CASSVGHYNEQFF. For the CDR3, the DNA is TGTGCCAGCAGCGTGGGTCACTACAATGAGCAGTTCTTC.